The entry below describes one T cell receptor (beta chain). The CDR3 is 15 amino acids. The trim removed 8 bases at V and 7 bases at J, leaving 6 bases unmatched. Constant-region reverse primers amplified full-length variable regions, followed by semi-nested Nested Universal Primer A PCR. TCRdb reprocessed the 5' RACE reads via MiXCR and lists one record per CDR3 protein. Of some 8,000 distinct CDR3 sequences in the sample, 40% to 60% are singletons; the top ten hold around 5%. The TCR was taken from a female donor with breast cancer. The sequencing sample was made of memory CD4+ T cells sorted from a lymph node. Subset here: memory CD4+ T cells, CD4+CD45RO+CD25-. V gene TRBV12-3 or TRBV12-4 combines with J gene TRBJ1-6; 12 bases align to TRBD1. The CDR3 sequence: CASSGQGAENSPLHF. As DNA, the CDR3 is TGTGCCAGCTCGGGACAGGGGGCTGAAAATTCACCCCTCCACTTT.